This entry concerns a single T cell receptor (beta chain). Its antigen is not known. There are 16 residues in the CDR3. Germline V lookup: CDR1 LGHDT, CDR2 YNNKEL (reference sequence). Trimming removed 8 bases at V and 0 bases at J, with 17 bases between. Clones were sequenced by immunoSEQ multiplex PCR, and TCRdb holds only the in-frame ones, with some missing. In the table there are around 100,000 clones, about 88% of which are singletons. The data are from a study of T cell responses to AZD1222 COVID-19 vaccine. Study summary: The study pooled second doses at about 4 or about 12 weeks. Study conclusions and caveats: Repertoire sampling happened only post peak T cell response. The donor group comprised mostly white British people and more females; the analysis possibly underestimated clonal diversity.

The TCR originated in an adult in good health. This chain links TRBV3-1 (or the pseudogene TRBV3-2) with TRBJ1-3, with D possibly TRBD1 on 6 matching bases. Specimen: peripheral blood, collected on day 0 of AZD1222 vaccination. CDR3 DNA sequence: TGTGCCAGCGCGAGGGGGGACGGGAGCTCTGGAAACACCATATATTTT. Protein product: CASARGDGSSGNTIYF.